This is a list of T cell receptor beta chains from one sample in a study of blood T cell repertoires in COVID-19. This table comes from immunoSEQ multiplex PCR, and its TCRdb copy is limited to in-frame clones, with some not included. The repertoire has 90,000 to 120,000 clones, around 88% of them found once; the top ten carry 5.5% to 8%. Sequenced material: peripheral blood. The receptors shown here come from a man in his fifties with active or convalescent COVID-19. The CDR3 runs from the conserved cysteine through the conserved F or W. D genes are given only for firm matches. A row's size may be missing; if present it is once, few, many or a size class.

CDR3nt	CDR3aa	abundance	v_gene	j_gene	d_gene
TGTGCCAGCAGTCAAACAGATACGCAGTATTTT	CASSQTDTQYF	.	TRBV2	TRBJ2-3	.
TGTGCCAGCTCACCAACGACAGGTTTAGGGGAAAAACTGTTTTTT	CASSPTTGLGEKLFF	few	TRBV18	TRBJ1-4	.
TGTGCCAGCAGTTTGGTGAGCCCTAGAGAGACCCAGTACTTC	CASSLVSPRETQYF	.	TRBV28	TRBJ2-5	.
TGTGCCAGCGGGGGCAGGGGAGATGGCTCCACCTTC	CASGGRGDGSTF	.	TRBV7-9	TRBJ1-2	.
TGTGCCACCAGTGACCGTCCGGGACAGGGGAAGACTGAAGCTTTCTTT	CATSDRPGQGKTEAFF	.	TRBV24-1	TRBJ1-1	TRBD1
TGTGCCAGCAGTTCAACAGGGTACAATCAGCCCCAGCATTTT	CASSSTGYNQPQHF	once	TRBV28	TRBJ1-5	.
TGTGCCAGCAGTGAACTGGGGCAGTCCTACACCTTC	CASSELGQSYTF	once	TRBV2	TRBJ1-2	.
TGTGCCAGCGGAAAGGGGGCGCCCTACAATGAGCAGTTCTTC	CASGKGAPYNEQFF	.	TRBV9	TRBJ2-1	TRBD1
TGTGCCAGCAGCCAAGTTACAGCGGGACGACGCAGCACAGATACGCAGTATTTT	CASSQVTAGRRSTDTQYF	.	TRBV14	TRBJ2-3	TRBD2
TGTGCCAGCAGTCAATTGAGGCAGGGACATAGCAATCAGCCCCAGCATTTT	CASSQLRQGHSNQPQHF	.	TRBV6-6	TRBJ1-5	.
TGTGCCAGCAGCTTAATGGGGGGGACCAATCAGCCCCAGCATTTT	CASSLMGGTNQPQHF	.	TRBV13	TRBJ1-5	.
TGTGCCAGCACTCAGGGGGGTACAGGGATGGAAAAACTGTTTTTT	CASTQGGTGMEKLFF	.	TRBV28	TRBJ1-4	TRBD1
TGTGCCAGCAGCTTAGGGAATGGGACTACCAACCCCCCCCAGTACTTC	CASSLGNGTTNPPQYF	.	TRBV7-9	TRBJ2-5	TRBD2
TGTGCCTGGAGACTCGGGACAGGGCCTAATGAAAAACTGTTTTTT	CAWRLGTGPNEKLFF	.	TRBV30	TRBJ1-4	TRBD1
TGTGCCACCAGGGACAGGGCCTACAATGAGCAGTTCTTC	CATRDRAYNEQFF	.	TRBV24-1	TRBJ2-1	TRBD1
TGTGCCAGCAGCTTGGTAGCGGGAGGTTACACAGATACGCAGTATTTT	CASSLVAGGYTDTQYF	.	TRBV5-6	TRBJ2-3	TRBD2
TGTGCCAGCATTATTCGGACAGCTGAAGCTTTCTTT	CASIIRTAEAFF	once	TRBV2	TRBJ1-1	.
TGTGCCAGCAGCAAGGCCAGCACTAAAGCCTATGGCTACACCTTC	CASSKASTKAYGYTF	.	TRBV28	TRBJ1-2	.
TGTGCCAGCAGTGTGAACTCCAGGCATCATGAAAAACTGTTTTTT	CASSVNSRHHEKLFF	.	TRBV2	TRBJ1-4	.
TGTGCCATCAGTGGAACAGGGGGTGTGGAGACCCAGTACTTC	CAISGTGGVETQYF	.	TRBV10-3	TRBJ2-5	TRBD1
TGTGCCAGCAGTTTAGGCCAGTTCGAGCAGTACTTC	CASSLGQFEQYF	.	TRBV12-3/TRBV12-4	TRBJ2-7	.
TGTGCCAGCAGTTACTCGGGGGAGCGGGACAATGAGCAGTTCTTC	CASSYSGERDNEQFF	medium-sized	TRBV6-5	TRBJ2-1	.
TGCAGCGTTGGGCAGGGGGGCACTGAAGCTTTCTTT	CSVGQGGTEAFF	.	TRBV29-1	TRBJ1-1	TRBD1
TGTGCCAGCAGTTCCGGGACATCGCATCAGCCCCAGCATTTT	CASSSGTSHQPQHF	few	TRBV6-2/TRBV6-3	TRBJ1-5	.
TGCGCCAGCAAAGTAACTAGCGGGACCCCGTCCTACGAGCAGTACTTC	CASKVTSGTPSYEQYF	.	TRBV10-2	TRBJ2-7	TRBD2
TGTGCCAGCAGTGAACCGGGTGGAGGGGCGGCGGGCAATCAGCCCCAGCATTTT	CASSEPGGGAAGNQPQHF	.	TRBV6-1	TRBJ1-5	.
TGTGCCAGCAGTTCACAGGGGTGGCCCCTCCACTTT	CASSSQGWPLHF	.	TRBV28	TRBJ1-6	TRBD1
TGTGCCTGGAACAGGAACAATCAGCCCCAGCATTTT	CAWNRNNQPQHF	.	TRBV30	TRBJ1-5	.
TGCGCCAGCAGCCAATTCGGACTAGCGGGAGAACGGGAGCAGTTCTTC	CASSQFGLAGEREQFF	.	TRBV4-3	TRBJ2-1	TRBD2
TGCGCCAGCAGTGAGCGTAAGCGGGAGAGTACAGATACGCAGTATTTT	CASSERKRESTDTQYF	.	TRBV10-2	TRBJ2-3	TRBD2
TGTGCCAGCAGTAAAGACAGGTCGAACACTGAAGCTTTCTTT	CASSKDRSNTEAFF	.	TRBV2	TRBJ1-1	.
TGTGCCAGCAGTTTATGGCCTGAAGAGACCCAGTACTTC	CASSLWPEETQYF	few	TRBV12-3/TRBV12-4	TRBJ2-5	.
TGCAGCGTTGATTGGGGGGGAGGCGGTCGACTGTTTTTT	CSVDWGGGGRLFF	.	TRBV29-1	TRBJ1-4	.
TGTGCTAGTGGTTTGGTCCACAGGGGGCTGTACGAGCAGTACTTC	CASGLVHRGLYEQYF	.	TRBV12-5	TRBJ2-7	TRBD1
TGTGCCAGCAGAAAGGGACAGGGGACTAACTATGGCTACACCTTC	CASRKGQGTNYGYTF	.	TRBV6-5	TRBJ1-2	TRBD1
TGCGCCAGCAGCCGGCAGGGGCTTTCCCTCTCTGGAAACACCATATATTTT	CASSRQGLSLSGNTIYF	.	TRBV4-1	TRBJ1-3	.
TGTGCCACCAGCAGAGGACAGGGAATGAACACTGAAGCTTTCTTT	CATSRGQGMNTEAFF	.	TRBV15	TRBJ1-1	TRBD1
TGTGCCAGCTCACACCCAGGGACAGACTCTGGAAACACCATATATTTT	CASSHPGTDSGNTIYF	.	TRBV18	TRBJ1-3	TRBD1
TGTGCCAGCAGTGGGATCTGGGGCGGGAGCTCCTATAATTCACCCCTCCACTTT	CASSGIWGGSSYNSPLHF	few	TRBV28	TRBJ1-6	.
TGCAGCGCTGGGACTAGCGGGAGCAATGAGCAGTTCTTC	CSAGTSGSNEQFF	.	TRBV29-1	TRBJ2-1	TRBD2
TGTGCCAGCAGTGAGAACAGATGGAGCAATCAGCCCCAGCATTTT	CASSENRWSNQPQHF	.	TRBV6-1	TRBJ1-5	.
TGTGCCAGCTCACCAACTACTAGCGGGGACAATGAGCAGTTCTTC	CASSPTTSGDNEQFF	once	TRBV18	TRBJ2-1	TRBD2
TGTGCCAGCAGTTCTCCGGGACACCAAAACACAGATACGCAGTATTTT	CASSSPGHQNTDTQYF	.	TRBV6-5	TRBJ2-3	.
TGCGCCAGCAGCTTGGACAGGGAAAATGAAAAACTGTTTTTT	CASSLDRENEKLFF	once	TRBV5-1	TRBJ1-4	.
TGTGCCAGCATAAAAGAGGGCACCGTCAGCCCCTACGAGCAGTACTTC	CASIKEGTVSPYEQYF	.	TRBV13	TRBJ2-7	.
TGTGCCAGCAGAGGACTAGCGGGGGCCTACAATGAGCAGTTCTTC	CASRGLAGAYNEQFF	.	TRBV7-9	TRBJ2-1	TRBD2
TGTGCCACTGCGACTAGCGGGGGTAACAATGAGCAGTTCTTC	CATATSGGNNEQFF	few	TRBV24-1	TRBJ2-1	TRBD2
TGTGCCAGCAGTTCGGGACTAGCGGGAGGGAGGTCCTACGAGCAGTACTTC	CASSSGLAGGRSYEQYF	.	TRBV6-2/TRBV6-3	TRBJ2-7	TRBD2
TGTGCCAGCAGCGTAGCTCTGGACAGAGCTAACTATGGCTACACCTTC	CASSVALDRANYGYTF	.	TRBV9	TRBJ1-2	.
TGTGCCAGCACCAAAATGAGCTTCCCATATAATTCACCCCTCCACTTT	CASTKMSFPYNSPLHF	.	TRBV2	TRBJ1-6	.
TGTGCCAGCAGCTTCGCCAACAGGGGTGGTCTATCCGGCTACACCTTC	CASSFANRGGLSGYTF	.	TRBV5-8	TRBJ1-2	TRBD1